These 5 T cell receptor beta chains originate from one sample sequenced in a study of T and B cells in COVID-19 patients. TRB was amplified from around 250-500 ng of blood genomic DNA. Multiplex PCR with BIOMED2 TRB-A/B primer pools amplified TRB rearrangements. TCRdb itself ran the multiplex PCR reads through MiXCR, one entry per CDR3 protein. The sample shows 9,000 to 13,000 distinct CDR3 sequences, around 31% of them seen only once. Sequenced sample: blood. Receptor source: a human donor with active COVID-19.

The rearrangement joins TRBV6-6 to TRBJ1-5, with 10 bases lining up with TRBD1. V dropped 5 bases and J dropped 4; count of bases not matched to a gene: 5. The CDR3 contains 15 residues. Germline V gene lookup returns CDR1 MNHNY and CDR2 SVGAGI (reference sequence). The CDR3 DNA follows: TGTGCCAGCAGTAGGGACAGGGGAATAAATCAGCCCCAGCATTTT. Residues: CASSRDRGINQPQHF.

This clonotype is medium-sized (0.01 to 0.1%) in the sample. The chain is built from TRBV13 and TRBJ2-7; possible D gene TRBD2, 7 bases. The CDR3 extends over 13 amino acids. CDR1 is PRHDT and CDR2 is FYEKMQ in the germline V gene (reference sequence). Trimming shortened V by 8 bases and J by 6 bases, and 17 bases separated the two germline ends. CDR3 sequence (DNA): TGTGCCAGCGGACTTGGGGGGGGCAGCGAGCAGTACTTC. It yields the protein CASGLGGGSEQYF.

V usage is TRBV11-1 and J usage is TRBJ2-5; 9 nucleotides align to TRBD2. The junction had 7 bases not matched to a gene; V was cut back by 7 bases and J by 4 bases. Looked up from germline, CDR1 is SGHAT and CDR2 is FQDESV (reference sequence). This CDR3 is 14 amino acids long. The CDR3 DNA sequence: TGTGCCAGCACGCGGGGGGGCGTGGCAGAGACCCAGTACTTC. Its protein product is CASTRGGVAETQYF.

This clonotype was counted between two and nine times. This rearrangement joins TRBV6-1 to TRBJ1-5, with D possibly TRBD1 on 6 matching bases. The germline CDR1 and CDR2 sequences are MNHNS and SASEGT. CDR3 length: 13 amino acids. CDR3 in DNA: TGTGCGATCGACCAGGGGACGAATCAGCCCCAGCATTTT. Translated: CAIDQGTNQPQHF.

This clonotype is categorized as medium-sized. The gene calls are TRBV29-1 and TRBJ1-1; the D gene is possibly TRBD1 (6 bases). The ends were cut back, 6 bases at V and 0 bases at J, with 14 bases in the middle. Germline CDR1 reads SQVTM; CDR2 reads ANQGSEA. This CDR3 contains 14 residues. CDR3 region: CSVPHRVMNTEAFF. The CDR3 DNA reads TGCAGCGTCCCCCACAGGGTGATGAACACTGAAGCTTTCTTT.